These 10 T cell receptor beta chains share one sample of origin, sequenced in a study of CDR3 diversity in severe acne. TCRdb called the PCR reads again in MiXCR, with one record for every CDR3 protein. The sample holds about 98,000 distinct CDR3 sequences, about half seen once. Sequencing was done on a sample of blood. All receptors derive from a male donor with acne.

On this clonotype itself: The DNA is omitted, as the CDR3 cannot be located on it reliably, and the CDR3 follows TCRdb's listing. The CDR3 is CSAGPGELAFFGPGTSGGELFF. V usage is TRBV20-1 and J usage is TRBJ2-2; the tabulated D call, TRBD2, remains unverified against the DNA. The CDR3 comprises 22 residues, both ends counted. Germline V gives CDR1 DFQATT, CDR2 SNEGSKA (reference sequence).

The sample holds many counts of this clonotype. The rearrangement joins TRBV7-8 to TRBJ2-1; 9 nucleotides line up with TRBD2. The CDR3 spans 15 residues. The V segment lost 2 bases and the J segment 6 bases; nucleotides outside the gene matches: 5. CDR1 and CDR2 (germline): SGHVS, FQNEAQ. This CDR3 is CASSLWYSGSNEQFF. Here the CDR3 DNA reads TGTGCCAGCAGCTTATGGTATAGCGGGAGCAATGAGCAGTTCTTC.

The CDR3 is CSVEDEEQVWAAFF. The CDR3 DNA reads as TGCAGCGTTGAAGATGAAGAACAGGTTTGGGCAGCTTTCTTT. The chain employs TRBV29-1 and TRBJ1-1, with a weak D call TRBD1 (5 bases). Looked up from germline, CDR1 is SQVTM and CDR2 is ANQGSEA. The CDR3 spans 14 residues. Trimming shortened V by 0 bases and J by 10 bases, and 18 bases separated the two germline ends.

This chain joins TRBV7-2 and TRBJ2-5; 7 positions agree with TRBD1. The DNA end favors TRBJ2-7, so the J call may be wrong. Germline V CDR1 and CDR2: SGHTA, FQGNSA. The CDR3 totals 15 residues. CDR3 region: CASSGSTGNYGEQYF. The CDR3 nucleotides read TGTGCCAGCAGCGGCTCGACAGGGAATTATGGCGAGCAGTACTTC.

The chain employs TRBV7-9 and TRBJ2-5, with TRBD1 as a possible D gene (6 bases). In germline, CDR1 is SEHNR, CDR2 FQNEAQ (reference sequence). V lost 6 bases and J 2 bases, leaving 13 bases between the germline ends. This CDR3 has 14 amino acids. Here the CDR3 DNA reads TGTGCCAGCAGGTCAGGGGCTCGTCAAGAGACCCAGTACTTC. Protein product: CASRSGARQETQYF.

The rearrangement joins TRBV6-4 to TRBJ2-3, with TRBD2 matching 10 bases. The germline gives CDR1 MRHNA, CDR2 SNTAGT. Trimming took 8 bases from V and 5 from J; bases not matched to a gene: 16. CDR3 length: 17 residues. The CDR3 loop is CASSPLPSGSMGDTQYF. CDR3 nucleotide sequence: TGTGCCAGCTCACCCCTGCCTAGCGGGAGTATGGGAGATACGCAGTATTTT.

This clonotype was picked up one time. The chain recombines TRBV20-1 with TRBJ2-3; D call uncertain. Germline V gives CDR1 DFQATT, CDR2 SNEGSKA (reference sequence). The V end lost 0 bases, the J end lost 0 bases, and 10 bases lay between the germline ends. The length of the CDR3 is 15 residues. The CDR3 nucleotides read TGCAGTGCTAGAGAAGGACCCACTAGCACAGATACGCAGTATTTT. This translates into CSAREGPTSTDTQYF.

This chain links TRBV7-2 with TRBJ2-3; TRBD2 might be the D (6 bases). The CDR3 runs to 13 residues. V lost 10 bases to trimming and J lost 2 bases, with 13 bases between them. Germline V gives CDR1 SGHTA, CDR2 FQGNSA. DNA for the CDR3: TGTGCCATCGGGGCGGGGTACACAGATACGCAGTATTTT. Amino acid sequence: CAIGAGYTDTQYF.

The chain combines TRBV9 with TRBJ1-2; 12 bases align to TRBD1. From germline, CDR1 is SGDLS and CDR2 YYNGEE. V shed 3 bases and J 4 bases; nucleotides not matched to a gene: 4. This CDR3 is 15 amino acids long. Here the CDR3 reads CASSAGTGGGYGYTF. The CDR3 coding sequence is TGTGCCAGCAGCGCCGGGACAGGGGGCGGCTATGGCTACACCTTC.

This sequence joins TRBV7-9 and TRBJ1-4; D might be TRBD1 (6 bases). Per the germline V gene, CDR1 is SEHNR and CDR2 is FQNEAQ (reference sequence). Trimming pared 5 bases from V and 8 bases from J, leaving 15 bases between. CDR3 length equals 14 residues. The CDR3, as DNA: TGTGCCAGCAGCCCGGACAGAGCTTACGAAAAACTGTTTTTT. It specifies CASSPDRAYEKLFF.